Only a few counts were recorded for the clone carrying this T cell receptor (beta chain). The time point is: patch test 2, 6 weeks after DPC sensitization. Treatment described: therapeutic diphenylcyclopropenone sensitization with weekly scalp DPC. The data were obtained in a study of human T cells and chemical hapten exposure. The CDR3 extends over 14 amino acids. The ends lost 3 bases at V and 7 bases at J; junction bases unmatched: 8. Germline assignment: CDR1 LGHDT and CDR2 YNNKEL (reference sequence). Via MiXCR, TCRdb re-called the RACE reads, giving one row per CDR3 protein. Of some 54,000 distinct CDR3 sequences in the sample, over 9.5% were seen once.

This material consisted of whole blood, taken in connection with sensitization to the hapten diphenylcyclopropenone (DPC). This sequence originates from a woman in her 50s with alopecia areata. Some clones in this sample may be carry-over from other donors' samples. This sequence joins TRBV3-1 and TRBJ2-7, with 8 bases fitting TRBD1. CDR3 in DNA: TGTGCCAGCAGCCAGACCGGACAGGGCCGGGAGCAGTACTTC. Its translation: CASSQTGQGREQYF.